The 29 T cell receptor beta chains below were found in one sample sequenced in a study of blood T cell repertoires in COVID-19. Assay used: immunoSEQ multiplex PCR; TCRdb lists only in-frame clones, some missing. Among a few hundred thousand clones, 70% to 90% were seen once, and the ten largest hold less than 2.5%. The sequencing sample was made of PBMCs or T cells enriched from blood (not recorded which). These receptors were taken from a woman between 50 and 59 years old who had recovered from COVID-19.

The V gene is TRBV10-3, the J gene TRBJ2-2; 8 bases map to TRBD2. In germline, CDR1 is ENHRY, CDR2 SYGVKD. J gave up 4 bases and V 2 bases, and 3 bases lay outside the gene matches. This CDR3 has 15 residues. The CDR3 reads CAISEREGSTGELFF. The CDR3 DNA is TGTGCCATCAGTGAGCGGGAGGGTTCCACCGGGGAGCTGTTTTTT.

The gene calls are TRBV25-1 and TRBJ2-3; a possible D gene is TRBD2 (7 bases). V dropped 8 bases and J dropped 3 bases, with 21 bases sitting between them. Germline assignment: CDR1 MGHDK and CDR2 SYGVNS. CDR3 length equals 16 residues. The CDR3 nucleotides are TGTGCCAGCCTTAGGGGGGCGGGAGTGCGTACAGATACGCAGTATTTT. It is translated as CASLRGAGVRTDTQYF.

The rearrangement links TRBV5-1 to TRBJ2-7; 10 nucleotides align to TRBD1. Trimming took 7 bases from V and 7 from J; bases not matched to a gene: 14. The V gene's germline CDR1 is SGHRS and CDR2 YFSETQ. This CDR3 spans 15 amino acids. The CDR3, as DNA: TGCGCCAGCCGAGCAAGACAGGGGGCGACGGGGGAGCAGTACTTC. Translation gives CASRARQGATGEQYF.

This sequence joins TRBV12-3 or TRBV12-4 and TRBJ1-3; D is undetermined. The CDR3 is made up of 13 amino acids. V was pared by 10 bases and J by 4 bases, with 14 bases between. The DNA for the CDR3 is TGTGCCATCTCCCTCGTACAGGGAAACACCATATATTTT. Protein sequence: CAISLVQGNTIYF.

In nucleotides, the CDR3 is TGTGCCAGCAGCTCGGGACAGTTGAGCTCCTATAATTCACCCCTCCACTTT. Translation gives CASSSGQLSSYNSPLHF. The rearrangement uses TRBV11-2 and TRBJ1-6, with TRBD1 identical over 7 bases. CDR1 SGHAT and CDR2 FQNNGV come from the germline V gene. V dropped 4 bases and J dropped 0; count of bases not matched to a gene: 6. The CDR3 is made up of 17 amino acids.

The V and J genes are TRBV5-1 and TRBJ2-7; 7 positions match TRBD1. The CDR3 covers 14 residues. The V segment lost 1 base and the J segment 3 bases; nucleotides outside the gene matches: 4. The germline V gene has CDR1 SGHRS and CDR2 YFSETQ. The DNA for the CDR3 is TGCGCCAGCAGCTTGACAGGGGACGACTACGAGCAGTACTTC. Amino acids: CASSLTGDDYEQYF.

This rearrangement joins TRBV12-5 to TRBJ1-5, with D possibly being TRBD1 (5 bases). V was trimmed by 0 bases and J by 4 bases, leaving 22 bases between them. Germline V gives CDR1 LGHNT, CDR2 FRNRAP. The length of the CDR3 is 19 residues. Here the CDR3 reads CASGLVKTGGQGINQPQHF. In DNA form, the CDR3 reads TGTGCTAGTGGTTTGGTAAAGACGGGTGGTCAGGGCATAAATCAGCCCCAGCATTTT.

The chain uses TRBV29-1 and TRBJ1-1; 8 bases match TRBD1. Trimming cost V 1 base and J 5 bases; bases outside gene matches: 3. Per the germline V gene, CDR1 is SQVTM and CDR2 is ANQGSEA. The CDR3 loop spans 13 amino acids. The CDR3 DNA is TGCAGCGTTGAAGGGACAGGGAGGACTGAAGCTTTCTTT. This sequence encodes CSVEGTGRTEAFF.

This clone appeared once. J is TRBJ1-2 and V is TRBV7-9, with D tentatively TRBD1 (5 bases). In germline, CDR1 is SEHNR, CDR2 FQNEAQ (reference sequence). Trimming left V 2 bases short and J 3 bases short, with 10 bases between. The CDR3 has 14 amino acids. CDR3 region: CASSLSGDHYGYTF. CDR3 sequence (DNA): TGTGCCAGCAGCTTATCGGGGGACCACTATGGCTACACCTTC.

This clone has a single count. The chain has TRBV27 and TRBJ1-2; the D gene is possibly TRBD1 (6 bases). Looked up from germline, CDR1 is MNHEY and CDR2 is SMNVEV (reference sequence). V was trimmed by 2 bases and J by 4 bases, leaving 8 bases between them. The CDR3 contains 13 residues. The CDR3 coding sequence is TGTGCCAGCAGTTTAAGGGGGTTCTATGGCTACACCTTC. Translated: CASSLRGFYGYTF.

The rearrangement uses TRBV18 and TRBJ1-4; no clear D. This CDR3 spans 14 amino acids. Germline loops: CDR1 KGHSH, CDR2 LQKENI. V dropped 0 bases and J dropped 4 bases, with 6 bases sitting between them. The CDR3 DNA is TGTGCCAGCTCACCACCGAACAGTAATGAAAAACTGTTTTTT. Encoded protein: CASSPPNSNEKLFF. Supplemented by reference TRBV18 and TRBJ1-4, the full variable domain reads NAGVMQNPRHLVRRRGQEARLRCSPMKGHSHVYWYRQLPEEGLKFMVYLQKENIIDESGMPKERFSAEFPKEGPSILRIQQVVRGDSAAYFCASSPPNSNEKLFFGSGTQLSVL.

The gene calls are TRBV7-8 and TRBJ1-4; D is ambiguous. CDR1 is SGHVS, CDR2 FQNEAQ, per germline. V was shortened by 1 base and J by 1 base, with 7 bases between the two germline ends. The length of the CDR3 is 15 residues. The CDR3 loop reads CASSLGALTNEKLFF. In DNA form, the CDR3 reads TGTGCCAGCAGCTTAGGGGCACTAACTAATGAAAAACTGTTTTTT.

The chain is built from TRBV28 and TRBJ1-1; no firm D call. This CDR3 contains 11 residues. V lost 7 bases, J lost 1 base, and 4 bases lay in between. CDR1 is MDHEN and CDR2 is SYDVKM in the germline V gene. The CDR3 nucleotides are TGTGCCAGCACAGAGAACACTGAAGCTTTCTTT. Amino acids: CASTENTEAFF. The variable domain in full, with the rest retrieved from reference TRBV28 and TRBJ1-1, is DVKVTQSSRYLVKRTGEKVFLECVQDMDHENMFWYRQDPGLGLRLIYFSYDVKMKEKGDIPEGYSVSREKKERFSLILESASTNQTSMYLCASTENTEAFFGQGTRLTVV.

V gene TRBV7-6 combines with J gene TRBJ2-1, with D perhaps matching TRBD1 (6 bases). Trimming cost V 5 bases and J 9 bases, with 23 bases left between them. This CDR3 has 16 amino acids. Germline V gene data show CDR1 as SGHVS and CDR2 as FNYEAQ. CDR3 sequence: CASSPTGTLSFGEQFF. For the CDR3, the DNA is TGTGCCAGCAGCCCCACCGGGACACTTAGTTTCGGTGAGCAGTTCTTC. The complete variable domain, with remaining parts taken from reference TRBV7-6 and TRBJ2-1, reads GAGVSQSPRYKVTKRGQDVALRCDPISGHVSLYWYRQALGQGPEFLTYFNYEAQQDKSGLPNDRFSAERPEGSISTLTIQRTEQRDSAMYRCASSPTGTLSFGEQFFGPGTRLTVL.

The chain carries TRBV6-5 and TRBJ2-3, with 13 bases that match TRBD2. The length of the CDR3 is 15 residues. The V gene end was trimmed by 0 bases and the J gene end by 8 bases; junction bases not matched to a gene: 2. The germline gives CDR1 MNHEY, CDR2 SVGAGI. The CDR3 DNA follows: TGTGCCAGCAGTTACTCAGGACTAGCGGGAGTTACGCAGTATTTT. Protein sequence: CASSYSGLAGVTQYF.

Regarding this clone: The junction departs from the called germline gene at one end, perhaps through a read error. The chain couples TRBV7-9 to TRBJ2-7, with 10 bases matching TRBD1. The CDR3 is 10 amino acids. CDR1 and CDR2 (germline): SEHNR, FQNEAQ (reference sequence). The CDR3 DNA sequence: TGTGCCGTAACGGGGGACAGGGGTTTTTTC. It translates to CAVTGDRGFF.

This rearrangement joins TRBV5-4 to TRBJ2-3; TRBD2 is a possible D gene (5 bases). The ends were cut back, 4 bases at V and 4 bases at J, with 10 bases in the middle. In germline, CDR1 is SGHNT, CDR2 YYREEE (reference sequence). This CDR3 has 13 residues. CDR3 DNA sequence: TGTGCCAGCAGCCGAGGAGGTCCAGATACGCAGTATTTT. Translation gives CASSRGGPDTQYF.

This chain links TRBV27 with TRBJ2-7; no clear D gene. V lost 4 bases to trimming and J lost 6 bases, with 16 bases between them. Germline loops: CDR1 MNHEY, CDR2 SMNVEV (reference sequence). The CDR3 is 14 amino acids. CDR3 sequence (DNA): TGTGCCAGCAGTTCGGTTATTACCCTAGGCGAGCAGTACTTC. Its translation: CASSSVITLGEQYF.

The chain employs TRBV18 and TRBJ1-1; possibly TRBD1 for D (6 bases). The CDR3 sequence is 16 residues long. Germline V gives CDR1 KGHSH, CDR2 LQKENI. V gave up 1 base and J gave up 4 bases, with 16 bases separating them. CDR3: CASSPLKQGSSTEAFF. CDR3 bases: TGTGCCAGCTCACCACTTAAACAGGGATCATCCACTGAAGCTTTCTTT.

DNA for the CDR3: TGCGCCAGCAGCGGTGACAGGGGGCTGCGCGAGCAGTACTTC. As protein: CASSGDRGLREQYF. The V gene is TRBV5-1, the J gene TRBJ2-7; 10 positions match TRBD1. The length of the CDR3 is 14 residues. Germline values: CDR1 SGHRS, CDR2 YFSETQ. V lost 4 bases to trimming and J lost 6 bases; unmatched junction nucleotides: 7. Using reference TRBV5-1 and TRBJ2-7 for the parts outside the CDR3, the full variable domain is KAGVTQTPRYLIKTRGQQVTLSCSPISGHRSVSWYQQTPGQGLQFLFEYFSETQRNKGNFPGRFSGRQFSNSRSEMNVSTLELGDSALYLCASSGDRGLREQYFGPGTRLTVT.

The CDR3 sequence is CSGAGLAGGEGSYEQYF. DNA for the CDR3: TGCAGCGGCGCGGGACTAGCGGGAGGGGAGGGCTCCTACGAGCAGTACTTC. This sequence joins TRBV29-1 and TRBJ2-7; 16 bases are a match to TRBD2. Trimming at V came to 7 bases and at J to 0 bases, leaving 9 bases not matched to a gene. Germline lookup yields CDR1 SQVTM and CDR2 ANQGSEA. The CDR3 contains 17 residues.

The chain is built from TRBV7-8 and TRBJ2-7; D uncertain. Trimming removed 2 bases from V and 4 bases from J, with 9 bases in between. The CDR3 totals 13 residues. Germline lookup yields CDR1 SGHVS and CDR2 FQNEAQ. The CDR3 sequence is CASSLLVSYEQYF. The DNA of the CDR3 is TGTGCCAGCAGCTTACTAGTTTCGTACGAGCAGTACTTC.

The V gene is TRBV28, the J gene TRBJ1-1; tentatively, D is TRBD1 (5 bases). Germline-derived CDR1 and CDR2 are MDHEN and SYDVKM. V was cut by 3 bases and J by 7 bases, with 15 bases left in between. The CDR3 has 14 residues. CDR3 sequence: CASSFRLGGIEAFF. In nucleotides, the CDR3 is TGTGCCAGCAGTTTCCGACTCGGGGGTATTGAAGCTTTCTTT.

This sequence joins TRBV24-1 and TRBJ2-1, with TRBD1 identical over 7 bases. This CDR3 is 15 amino acids long. Looked up from germline, CDR1 is KGHDR and CDR2 is SFDVKD. After removal of 3 bases from V and 3 bases from J, the junction contained 4 bases not matched to a gene. Here the CDR3 reads CATSDTGEGYNEQFF. For the CDR3, the DNA is TGTGCCACCAGTGATACAGGGGAAGGCTACAATGAGCAGTTCTTC.

The DNA for the CDR3 is TGTGCCAGCAGCCGCTGGACAGGGGATTACGAGCAGTACTTC. Translation: CASSRWTGDYEQYF. J is TRBJ2-7 and V is TRBV7-2; the match to TRBD1 covers 9 bases. The CDR3 consists of 14 residues. Looked up from germline, CDR1 is SGHTA and CDR2 is FQGNSA. The junction had 6 bases not matched to a gene; V was cut back by 5 bases and J by 4 bases.

V and J are TRBV27 and TRBJ2-7; 10 positions match TRBD2. V gave up 5 bases and J gave up 1 base; unmatched junction bases: 8. The CDR3 sequence is 16 residues long. Germline V gene lookup returns CDR1 MNHEY and CDR2 SMNVEV (reference sequence). The CDR3, as DNA: TGTGCCAGCAGTCCATCTAGCGGGGGAAAATCCTACGAGCAGTACTTC. Translating gives CASSPSSGGKSYEQYF.

A few counts support this clone. The V and J genes are TRBV13 and TRBJ2-2; D possibly corresponds to TRBD1 (5 bases). Trimming cost V 2 bases and J 6 bases, with 7 bases left between them. The CDR3 has 13 residues. Germline-derived CDR1 and CDR2 are PRHDT and FYEKMQ (reference sequence). In DNA, the CDR3 is TGTGCCAGCAGCTTAACAGGTCCCGGGGAGCTGTTTTTT. Its translation is CASSLTGPGELFF.

This chain uses TRBV12-5 with TRBJ1-4; D perhaps matches TRBD1 (6 bases). V was pared by 0 bases and J by 10 bases, with 18 bases between. In germline, CDR1 is LGHNT, CDR2 FRNRAP. The CDR3 is 16 residues long. CDR3 sequence: CASGLVAGEIRGKLFF. The CDR3 DNA follows: TGTGCTAGTGGTTTGGTGGCAGGGGAAATTAGAGGAAAACTGTTTTTT. Full variable domain (rest looked up from reference TRBV12-5 and TRBJ1-4): DARVTQTPRHKVTEMGQEVTMRCQPILGHNTVFWYRQTMMQGLELLAYFRNRAPLDDSGMPKDRFSAEMPDATLATLKIQPSEPRDSAVYFCASGLVAGEIRGKLFFGSGTQLSVL.

The rearrangement links TRBV27 to TRBJ2-7; 9 nucleotides agree with TRBD1. The junction had 6 bases not matched to a gene; V was cut back by 6 bases and J by 3 bases. The CDR3 is 14 residues long. From germline, CDR1 is MNHEY and CDR2 SMNVEV (reference sequence). CDR3 region: CASRWDRESYEQYF. In DNA, the CDR3 is TGTGCCAGCAGGTGGGACAGGGAGAGCTACGAGCAGTACTTC.